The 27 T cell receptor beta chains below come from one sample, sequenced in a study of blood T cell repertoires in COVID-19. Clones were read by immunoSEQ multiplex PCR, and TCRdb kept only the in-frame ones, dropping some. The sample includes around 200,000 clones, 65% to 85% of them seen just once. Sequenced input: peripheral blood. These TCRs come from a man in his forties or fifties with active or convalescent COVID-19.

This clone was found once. CDR3 loop: CASRTPGQGYGYTF. CDR3 bases: TGTGCCAGTAGAACGCCGGGACAGGGCTATGGCTACACCTTC. This chain connects TRBV19 to TRBJ1-2; 9 bases align to TRBD1. CDR3 length: 14 amino acids. Germline CDR1 and CDR2: LNHDA and SQIVND (reference sequence). With 6 bases clipped from V and 4 bases from J, the junction kept 6 bases outside the gene matches.

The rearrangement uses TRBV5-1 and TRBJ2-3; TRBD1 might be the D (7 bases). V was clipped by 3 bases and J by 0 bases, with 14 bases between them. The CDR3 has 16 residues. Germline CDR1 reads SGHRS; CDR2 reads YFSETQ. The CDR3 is CASSSQGTSSTDTQYF. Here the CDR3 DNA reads TGCGCCAGCAGCTCACAGGGGACTTCTAGCACAGATACGCAGTATTTT.

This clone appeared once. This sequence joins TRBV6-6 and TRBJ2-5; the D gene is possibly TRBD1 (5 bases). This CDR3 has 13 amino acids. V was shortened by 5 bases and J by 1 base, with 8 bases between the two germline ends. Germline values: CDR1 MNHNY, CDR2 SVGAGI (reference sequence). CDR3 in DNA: TGTGCCAGCAGTCCACAGGTCCAAGAGACCCAGTACTTC. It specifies CASSPQVQETQYF.

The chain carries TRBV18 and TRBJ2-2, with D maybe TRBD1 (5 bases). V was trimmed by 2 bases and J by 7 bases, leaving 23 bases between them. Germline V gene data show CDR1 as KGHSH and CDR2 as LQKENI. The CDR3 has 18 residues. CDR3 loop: CASSPATPIGHGDGELFF. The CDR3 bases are TGTGCCAGCTCACCAGCCACCCCCATCGGACATGGGGACGGGGAGCTGTTTTTT.

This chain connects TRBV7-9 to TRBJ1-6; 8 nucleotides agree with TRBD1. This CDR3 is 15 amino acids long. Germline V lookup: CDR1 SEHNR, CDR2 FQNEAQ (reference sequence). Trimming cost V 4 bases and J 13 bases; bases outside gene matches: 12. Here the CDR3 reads CASSSLDRALGPLHF. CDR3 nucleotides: TGTGCCAGCAGCTCACTGGACAGGGCCTTAGGCCCCCTCCACTTT.

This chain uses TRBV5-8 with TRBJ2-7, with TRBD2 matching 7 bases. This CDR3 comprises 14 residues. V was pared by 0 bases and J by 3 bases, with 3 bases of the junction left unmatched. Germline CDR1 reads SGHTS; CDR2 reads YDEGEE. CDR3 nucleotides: TGTGCCAGCAGCTTGGGAGCGGGGCTCTACGAGCAGTACTTC. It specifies CASSLGAGLYEQYF.

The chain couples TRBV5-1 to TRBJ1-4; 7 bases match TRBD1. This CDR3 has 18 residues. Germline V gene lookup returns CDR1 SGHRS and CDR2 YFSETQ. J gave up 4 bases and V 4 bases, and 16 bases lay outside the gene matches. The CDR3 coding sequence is TGCGCCAGCAGCCTGGAGGGGGCGAGGTTCAGTATTAATGAAAAACTGTTTTTT. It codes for CASSLEGARFSINEKLFF.

The CDR3 protein is CASSPSGTEQFF. CDR3 coding DNA: TGTGCCAGCAGCCCTAGTGGCACGGAGCAGTTCTTC. The rearrangement joins TRBV11-1 to TRBJ2-1; D remains ambiguous. Germline V gene sequence: CDR1 SGHAT, CDR2 FQDESV (reference sequence). There are 12 residues in the CDR3. Trimming took off 5 bases at V and 10 bases at J, with 12 bases between the two ends.

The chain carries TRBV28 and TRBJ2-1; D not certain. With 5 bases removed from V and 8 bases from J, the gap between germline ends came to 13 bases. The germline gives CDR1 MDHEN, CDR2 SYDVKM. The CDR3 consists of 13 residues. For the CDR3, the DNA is TGTGCCAGCAGTCCCCTTCTCCGGGATGAGCAGTTCTTC. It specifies CASSPLLRDEQFF.

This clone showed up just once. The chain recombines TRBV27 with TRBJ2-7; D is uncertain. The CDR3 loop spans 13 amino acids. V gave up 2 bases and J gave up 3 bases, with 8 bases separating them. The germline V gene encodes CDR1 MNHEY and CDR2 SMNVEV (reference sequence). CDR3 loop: CASSLRPVYEQYF. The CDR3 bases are TGTGCCAGCAGTTTACGTCCGGTCTACGAGCAGTACTTC.

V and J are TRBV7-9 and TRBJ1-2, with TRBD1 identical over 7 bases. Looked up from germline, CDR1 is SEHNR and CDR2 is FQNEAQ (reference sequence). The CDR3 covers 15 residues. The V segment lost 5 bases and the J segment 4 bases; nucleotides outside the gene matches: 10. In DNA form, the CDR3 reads TGTGCCAGCAGCGCAGCTAGACAGGGAATCTATGGCTACACCTTC. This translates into CASSAARQGIYGYTF.

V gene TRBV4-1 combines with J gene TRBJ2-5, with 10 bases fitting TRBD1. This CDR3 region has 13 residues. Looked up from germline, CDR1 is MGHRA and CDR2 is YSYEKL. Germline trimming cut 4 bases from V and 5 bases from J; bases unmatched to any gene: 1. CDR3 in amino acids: CASSRGQGETQYF. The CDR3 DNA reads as TGCGCCAGCAGCCGGGGACAGGGGGAGACCCAGTACTTC.

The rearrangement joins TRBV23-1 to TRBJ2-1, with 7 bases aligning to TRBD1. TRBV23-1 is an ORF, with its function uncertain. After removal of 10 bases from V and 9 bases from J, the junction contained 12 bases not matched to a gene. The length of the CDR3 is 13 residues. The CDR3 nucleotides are TGCGCCAATATACAGGGGTCGGGGAGTGAGCAGTTCTTC. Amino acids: CANIQGSGSEQFF.

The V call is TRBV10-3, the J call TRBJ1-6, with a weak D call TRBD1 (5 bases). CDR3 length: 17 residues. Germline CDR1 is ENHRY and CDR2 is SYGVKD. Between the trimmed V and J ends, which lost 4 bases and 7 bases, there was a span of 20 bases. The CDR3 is CAISALGTAGWNSPLHF. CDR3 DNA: TGTGCCATCAGTGCCCTCGGCACGGCAGGGTGGAATTCACCCCTCCACTTT.

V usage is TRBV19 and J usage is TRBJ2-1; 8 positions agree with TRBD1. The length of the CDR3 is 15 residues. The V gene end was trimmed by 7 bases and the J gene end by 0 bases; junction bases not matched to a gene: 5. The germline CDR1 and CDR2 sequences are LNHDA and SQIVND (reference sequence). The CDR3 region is CASTRTGSSYNEQFF. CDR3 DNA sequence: TGTGCCAGTACCAGGACAGGGAGCTCCTACAATGAGCAGTTCTTC.

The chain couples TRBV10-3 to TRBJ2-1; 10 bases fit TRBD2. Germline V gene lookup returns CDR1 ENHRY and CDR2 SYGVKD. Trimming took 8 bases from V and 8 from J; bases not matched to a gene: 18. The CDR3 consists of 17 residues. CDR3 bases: TGTGCCATCGGGACCCAGATCGGAGCGGGAGGGTTCGATGAGCAGTTCTTC. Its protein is CAIGTQIGAGGFDEQFF.

In nucleotides, the CDR3 is TGCGCCAGCAGCTTGGTCTCGGGGGCTGGAAACACCATATATTTT. Translating it yields CASSLVSGAGNTIYF. V usage is TRBV5-1 and J usage is TRBJ1-3; D perhaps matches TRBD1 (5 bases). The V end lost 0 bases, the J end lost 2 bases, and 9 bases lay between the germline ends. The CDR3 contains 15 residues. The germline V gene encodes CDR1 SGHRS and CDR2 YFSETQ. Looking up the rest from reference TRBV5-1 and TRBJ1-3 gives the full variable domain: KAGVTQTPRYLIKTRGQQVTLSCSPISGHRSVSWYQQTPGQGLQFLFEYFSETQRNKGNFPGRFSGRQFSNSRSEMNVSTLELGDSALYLCASSLVSGAGNTIYFGEGSWLTVV.

CDR3 amino acids: CASSPEGSYGYTF. Written as DNA, the CDR3 is TGTGCCAGCAGCCCTGAAGGGAGCTATGGCTACACCTTC. The chain recombines TRBV9 with TRBJ1-2; D not certain. In germline, CDR1 is SGDLS, CDR2 YYNGEE. Between the trimmed V and J ends, which lost 4 bases and 4 bases, there was a span of 11 bases. The CDR3 runs to 13 residues.

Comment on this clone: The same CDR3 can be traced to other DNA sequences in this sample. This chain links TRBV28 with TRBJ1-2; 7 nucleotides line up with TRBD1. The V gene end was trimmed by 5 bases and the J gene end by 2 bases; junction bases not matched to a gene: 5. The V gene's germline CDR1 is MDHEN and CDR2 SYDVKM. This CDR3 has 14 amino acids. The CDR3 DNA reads TGTGCCAGCAGTCTGCCGACAGGGAACTATGGCTACACCTTC. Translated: CASSLPTGNYGYTF.

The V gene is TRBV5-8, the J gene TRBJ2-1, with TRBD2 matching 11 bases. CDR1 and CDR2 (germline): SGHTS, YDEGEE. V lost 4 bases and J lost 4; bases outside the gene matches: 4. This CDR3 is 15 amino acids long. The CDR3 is CASSTGTSGYNEQFF. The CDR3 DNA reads TGTGCCAGCAGCACCGGGACTAGCGGATACAATGAGCAGTTCTTC.

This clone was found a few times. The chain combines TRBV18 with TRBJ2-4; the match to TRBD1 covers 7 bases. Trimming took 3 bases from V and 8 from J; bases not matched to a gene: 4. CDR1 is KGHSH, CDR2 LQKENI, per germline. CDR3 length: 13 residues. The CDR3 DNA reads TGTGCCAGCTCACCGGGACAGATCGACATTCAGTACTTC. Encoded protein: CASSPGQIDIQYF.

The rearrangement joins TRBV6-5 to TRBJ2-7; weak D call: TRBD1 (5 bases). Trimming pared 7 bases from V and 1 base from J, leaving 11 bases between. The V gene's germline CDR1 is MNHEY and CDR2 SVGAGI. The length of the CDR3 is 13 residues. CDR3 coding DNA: TGTGCCAGCAACCATAGGGGATCCTACGAGCAGTACTTC. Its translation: CASNHRGSYEQYF.

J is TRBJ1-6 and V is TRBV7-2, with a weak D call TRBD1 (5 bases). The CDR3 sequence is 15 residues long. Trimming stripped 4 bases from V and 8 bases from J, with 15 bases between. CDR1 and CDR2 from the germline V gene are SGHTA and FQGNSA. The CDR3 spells CASSSSTAGYSPLHF. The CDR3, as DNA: TGTGCCAGCAGCTCGTCGACAGCGGGATATTCACCCCTCCACTTT. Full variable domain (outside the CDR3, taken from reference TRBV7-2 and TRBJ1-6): GAGVSQSPSNKVTEKGKDVELRCDPISGHTALYWYRQSLGQGLEFLIYFQGNSAPDKSGLPSDRFSAERTGGSVSTLTIQRTQQEDSAVYLCASSSSTAGYSPLHFGNGTRLTVT.

Here the CDR3 reads CASSPGQGGEQPQHF. CDR3 bases: TGTGCCAGCAGTCCCGGACAGGGGGGTGAGCAGCCCCAGCATTTT. The chain recombines TRBV6-5 with TRBJ1-5, with 10 bases that match TRBD1. Germline CDR1 is MNHEY and CDR2 is SVGAGI. CDR3 length: 15 amino acids. V shed 5 bases, J shed 7 bases, and the junction held 8 bases outside the gene matches.

CDR3 in DNA: TGTGCCAGCAGGAAGTGGGGGGATATCCACGAGCAGTACTTC. Protein sequence: CASRKWGDIHEQYF. The chain recombines TRBV6-5 with TRBJ2-7, with a possible D match to TRBD2 (6 bases). The CDR3 runs to 14 residues. V dropped 6 bases and J dropped 5 bases, with 17 bases sitting between them. Germline V gives CDR1 MNHEY, CDR2 SVGAGI.

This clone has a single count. The CDR3 loop reads CASRWGGGGADNEQFF. Here the CDR3 DNA reads TGTGCCAGCAGATGGGGCGGCGGGGGGGCCGACAATGAGCAGTTCTTC. The rearrangement uses TRBV13 and TRBJ2-1; 9 bases match TRBD2. J lost 5 bases, V lost 6 bases, and 11 bases had no gene match. The germline CDR1 and CDR2 sequences are PRHDT and FYEKMQ (reference sequence). The CDR3 loop spans 16 amino acids.

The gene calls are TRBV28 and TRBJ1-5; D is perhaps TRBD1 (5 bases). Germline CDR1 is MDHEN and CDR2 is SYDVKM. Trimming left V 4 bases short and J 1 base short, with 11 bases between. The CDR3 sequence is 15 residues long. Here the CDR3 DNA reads TGTGCCAGCAGTTCGGACATTCGAAGCAATCAGCCCCAGCATTTT. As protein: CASSSDIRSNQPQHF.